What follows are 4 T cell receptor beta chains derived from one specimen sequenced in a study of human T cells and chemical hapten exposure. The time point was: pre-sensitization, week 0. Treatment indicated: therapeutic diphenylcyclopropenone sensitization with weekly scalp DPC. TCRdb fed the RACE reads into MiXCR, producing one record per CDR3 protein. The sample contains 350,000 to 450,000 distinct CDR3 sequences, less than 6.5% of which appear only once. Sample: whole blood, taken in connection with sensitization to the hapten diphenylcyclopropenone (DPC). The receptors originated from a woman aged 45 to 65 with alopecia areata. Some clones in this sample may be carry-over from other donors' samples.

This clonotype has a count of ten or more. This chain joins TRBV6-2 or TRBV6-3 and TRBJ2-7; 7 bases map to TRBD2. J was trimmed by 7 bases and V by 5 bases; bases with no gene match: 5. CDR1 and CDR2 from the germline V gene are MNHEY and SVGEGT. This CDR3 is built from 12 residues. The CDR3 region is CASSQLAWEQYF. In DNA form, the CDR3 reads TGTGCCAGCAGTCAACTAGCGTGGGAGCAGTACTTC.

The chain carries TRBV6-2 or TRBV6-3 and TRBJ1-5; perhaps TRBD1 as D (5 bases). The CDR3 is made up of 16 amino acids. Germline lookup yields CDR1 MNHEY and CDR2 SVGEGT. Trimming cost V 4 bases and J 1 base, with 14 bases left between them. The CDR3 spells CASSSSGTLSNQPQHF. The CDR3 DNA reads TGTGCCAGCAGTTCCTCCGGGACCTTAAGCAATCAGCCCCAGCATTTT.

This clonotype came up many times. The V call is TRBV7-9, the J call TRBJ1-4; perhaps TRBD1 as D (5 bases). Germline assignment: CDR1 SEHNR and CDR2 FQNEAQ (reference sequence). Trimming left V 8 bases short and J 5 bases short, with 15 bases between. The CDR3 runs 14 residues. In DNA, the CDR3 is TGTGCCAGCGGAACCGGGACGGCCAATGAAAAACTGTTTTTT. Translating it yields CASGTGTANEKLFF.

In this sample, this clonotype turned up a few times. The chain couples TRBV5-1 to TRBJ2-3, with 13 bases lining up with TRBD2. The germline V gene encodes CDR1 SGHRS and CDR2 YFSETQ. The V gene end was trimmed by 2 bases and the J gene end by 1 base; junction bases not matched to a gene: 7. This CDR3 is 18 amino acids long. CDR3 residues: CASSFGLAGVRGTDTQYF. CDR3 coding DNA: TGCGCCAGCAGCTTCGGACTAGCGGGGGTTCGGGGCACAGATACGCAGTATTTT.